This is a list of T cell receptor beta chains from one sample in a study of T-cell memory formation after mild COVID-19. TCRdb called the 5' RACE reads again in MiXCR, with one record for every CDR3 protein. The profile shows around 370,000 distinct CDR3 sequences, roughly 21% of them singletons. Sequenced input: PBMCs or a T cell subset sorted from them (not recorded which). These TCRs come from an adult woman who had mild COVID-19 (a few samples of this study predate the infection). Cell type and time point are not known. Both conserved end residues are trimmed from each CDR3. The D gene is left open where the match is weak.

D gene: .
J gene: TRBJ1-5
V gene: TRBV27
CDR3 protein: ASSFTAGGNQPQH

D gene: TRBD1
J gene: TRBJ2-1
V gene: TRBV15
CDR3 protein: ATSGQVREQF

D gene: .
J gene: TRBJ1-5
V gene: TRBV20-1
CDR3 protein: SARETGNSNQPQH

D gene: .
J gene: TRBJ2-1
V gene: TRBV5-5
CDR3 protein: ASSLAVSSYNEQF

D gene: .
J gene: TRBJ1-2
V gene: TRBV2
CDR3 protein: ASSDQNYGYT

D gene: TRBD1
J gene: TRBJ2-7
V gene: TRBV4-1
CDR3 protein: ASSQGQGMEDEQY

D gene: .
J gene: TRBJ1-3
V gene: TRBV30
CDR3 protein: AWNPTGGNTIY

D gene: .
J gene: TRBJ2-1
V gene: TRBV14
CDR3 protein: ASQTLLGSYNEQF

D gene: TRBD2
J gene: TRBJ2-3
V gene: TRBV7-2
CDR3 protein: ATSSGGTSTDTQY

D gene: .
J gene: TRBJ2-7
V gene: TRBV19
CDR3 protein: ASSPANEAYEQY

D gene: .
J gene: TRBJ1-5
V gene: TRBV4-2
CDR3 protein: ASSRGQGGQPQH

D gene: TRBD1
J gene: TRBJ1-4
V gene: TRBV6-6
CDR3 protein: ASTPRKGAREKLF

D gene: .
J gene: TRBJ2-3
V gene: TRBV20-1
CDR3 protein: SALVPLVGKITDTQY

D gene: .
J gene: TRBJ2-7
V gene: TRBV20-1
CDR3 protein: SAKEWSRPYEQY

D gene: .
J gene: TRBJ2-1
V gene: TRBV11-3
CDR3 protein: ASSLSWRPYNEQF

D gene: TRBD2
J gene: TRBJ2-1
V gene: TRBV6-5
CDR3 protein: ASSWTSGRDEQF

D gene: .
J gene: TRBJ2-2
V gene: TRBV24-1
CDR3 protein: ATSDFGATGELF

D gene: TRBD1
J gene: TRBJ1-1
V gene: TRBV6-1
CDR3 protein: ASSGRDRSNTEAF

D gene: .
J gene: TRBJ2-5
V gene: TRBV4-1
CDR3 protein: ASSLERDLQETQY

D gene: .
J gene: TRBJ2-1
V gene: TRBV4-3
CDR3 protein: ASSQESRGLYNEQF

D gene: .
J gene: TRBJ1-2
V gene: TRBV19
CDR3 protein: ASSLIHGTDYGYT

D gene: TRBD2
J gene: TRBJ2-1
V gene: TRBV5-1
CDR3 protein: ASSSSGSLNEQF

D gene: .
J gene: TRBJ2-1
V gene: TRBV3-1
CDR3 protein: ASSQVGPGPSYNEQF

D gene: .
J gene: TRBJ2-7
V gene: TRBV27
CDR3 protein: ASRGGETYEQY

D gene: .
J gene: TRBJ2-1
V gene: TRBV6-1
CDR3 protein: ASSDSVGQRNEQF

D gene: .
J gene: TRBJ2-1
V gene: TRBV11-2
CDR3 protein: ASSLERHEQF

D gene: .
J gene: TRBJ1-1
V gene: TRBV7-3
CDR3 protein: ASSSDRNTEAF

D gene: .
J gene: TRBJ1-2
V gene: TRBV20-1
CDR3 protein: SARSGTNYGYT

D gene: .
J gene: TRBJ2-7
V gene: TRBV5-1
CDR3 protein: ASSLLGGEQY

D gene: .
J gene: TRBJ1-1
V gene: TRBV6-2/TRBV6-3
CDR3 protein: ASSLRHFTEAF

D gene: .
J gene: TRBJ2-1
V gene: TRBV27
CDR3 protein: ASSNSLQYSYNEQF

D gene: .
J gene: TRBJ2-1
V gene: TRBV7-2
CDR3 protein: ASSSLLSGLYNEQF

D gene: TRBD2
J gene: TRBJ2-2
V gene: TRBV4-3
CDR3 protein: ASSQDVAGVPGELF

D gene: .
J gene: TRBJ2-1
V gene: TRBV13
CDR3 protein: ASSPAGGEQF

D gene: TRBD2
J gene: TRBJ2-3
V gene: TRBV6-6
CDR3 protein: ASSGAPSVAGVSTDTQY

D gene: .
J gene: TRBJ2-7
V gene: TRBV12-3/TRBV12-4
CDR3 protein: ASSLASREQY

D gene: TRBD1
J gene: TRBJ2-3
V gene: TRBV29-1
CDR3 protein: SVAGQPNTDTQY

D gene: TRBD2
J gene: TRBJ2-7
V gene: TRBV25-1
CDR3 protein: ASRGTSGWEQY

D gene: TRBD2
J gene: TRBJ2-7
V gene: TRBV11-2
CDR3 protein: ASSYPGTSGRASEQY

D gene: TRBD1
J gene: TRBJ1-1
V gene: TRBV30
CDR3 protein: ALDRGGSEAF

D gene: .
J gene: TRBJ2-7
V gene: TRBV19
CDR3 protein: ASSENSGPNYEQY

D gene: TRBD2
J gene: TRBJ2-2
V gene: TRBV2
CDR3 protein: ASSELAGVTGELF

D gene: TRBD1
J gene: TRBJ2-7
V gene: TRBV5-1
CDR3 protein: ASSSGQEEAYEQY

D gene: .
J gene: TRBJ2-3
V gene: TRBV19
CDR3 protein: ASSIDVRATDTQY

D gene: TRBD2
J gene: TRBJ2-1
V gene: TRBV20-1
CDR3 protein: SAYASGGARNEQF

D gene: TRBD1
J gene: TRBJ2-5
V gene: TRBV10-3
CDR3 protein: AISEGDSLGAETQY

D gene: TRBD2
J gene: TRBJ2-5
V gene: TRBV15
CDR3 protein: ATSRGGGRFGETQY

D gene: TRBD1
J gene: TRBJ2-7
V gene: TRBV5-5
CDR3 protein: ASSWVWDSPSYEQY

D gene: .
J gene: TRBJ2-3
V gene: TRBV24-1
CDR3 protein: ATRRSVTDTQY

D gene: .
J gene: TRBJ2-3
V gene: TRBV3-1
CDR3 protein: ASSQDPGRDTQY

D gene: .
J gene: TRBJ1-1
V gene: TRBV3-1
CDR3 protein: ASSPNWGAEVF

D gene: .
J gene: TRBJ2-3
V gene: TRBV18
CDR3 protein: ASSPQDTQY

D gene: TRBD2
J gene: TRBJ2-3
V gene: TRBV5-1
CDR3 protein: ASSLGTSGSTDTQY

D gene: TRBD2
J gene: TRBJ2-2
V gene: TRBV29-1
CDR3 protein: SVKPGGVNTGELF

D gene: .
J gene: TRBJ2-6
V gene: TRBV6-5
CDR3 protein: ASSYQGATGANVLT

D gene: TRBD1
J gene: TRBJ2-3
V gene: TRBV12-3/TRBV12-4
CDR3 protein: ASSWETGAAWTDTQY

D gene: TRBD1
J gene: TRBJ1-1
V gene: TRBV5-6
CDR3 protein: ASSDPGQGRTEAF